The 21 T cell receptor beta chains below come from one sample, sequenced in a study of beta chain features in type 1 diabetes. Findings and caveats of the study: Type 1 diabetes patients had moderately but significantly shorter TCRB CDR3s in all four CD4+ subsets.

For these receptors, no antigen is known. All of the isolated RNA was reverse transcribed, so expressed TCRB transcripts were sequenced. Sequenced by immunoSEQ multiplex PCR; TCRdb stores in-frame clones only, minus some. The table records approximately 600,000 clones, roughly an eighth of them present only once. The sequenced material came from naive CD4+ T cells from blood. These receptors were taken from a man younger than 40 with type 1 diabetes.

This clone was counted only a few times. J is TRBJ1-3 and V is TRBV7-2; D possibly corresponds to TRBD1 (6 bases). The V end was cut by 8 bases, the J end by 3 bases, with 17 bases between. CDR3 length: 15 amino acids. Germline-derived CDR1 and CDR2 are SGHTA and FQGNSA. The CDR3 sequence is CASGRSQGYGNTIYF. For the CDR3, the DNA is TGTGCCAGCGGACGATCACAGGGTTATGGAAACACCATATATTTT.

V is TRBV5-6 and J is TRBJ1-1, with D unclear. The germline V gene encodes CDR1 SGHDT and CDR2 YYEEEE. The CDR3 consists of 13 residues. V lost 6 bases and J lost 3, with 12 bases in between. The DNA for the CDR3 is TGTGCCAGCACCGCAGACGTGGACACTGAAGCTTTCTTT. Protein: CASTADVDTEAFF.

The rearrangement joins TRBV29-1 to TRBJ2-7, with 7 bases lining up with TRBD1. CDR1 is SQVTM, CDR2 ANQGSEA, per germline. The V segment lost 4 bases and the J segment 4 bases; nucleotides outside the gene matches: 10. CDR3 size: 14 residues. The CDR3 protein is CSVVPRQGIYEQYF. The CDR3 nucleotides are TGCAGCGTTGTTCCCCGACAGGGTATTTACGAGCAGTACTTC.

This chain joins TRBV29-1 and TRBJ1-2; D unresolved. Germline lookup yields CDR1 SQVTM and CDR2 ANQGSEA. This CDR3 region has 15 residues. V was cut by 0 bases and J by 3 bases, with 14 bases left in between. CDR3 region: CSVEESKGSDYGYTF. The CDR3 DNA is TGCAGCGTTGAAGAAAGCAAAGGGTCCGACTATGGCTACACCTTC. Filled out from reference TRBV29-1 and TRBJ1-2, the complete variable domain reads SAVISQKPSRDICQRGTSLTIQCQVDSQVTMMFWYRQQPGQSLTLIATANQGSEATYESGFVIDKFPISRPNLTFSTLTVSNMSPEDSSIYLCSVEESKGSDYGYTFGSGTRLTVV.

The chain has TRBV7-2 and TRBJ1-2, with 9 bases fitting TRBD1. This CDR3 comprises 15 residues. Germline CDR1 SGHTA, CDR2 FQGNSA. Losses at the gene ends were 2 bases for V and 5 bases for J; bases not matched to a gene: 6. This CDR3 is CASSLPGQGIYGYTF. CDR3 DNA: TGTGCCAGCAGCTTACCGGGACAGGGAATTTATGGCTACACCTTC.

This clone was observed a few times. The rearrangement joins TRBV13 to TRBJ1-1; 10 nucleotides align to TRBD1. The CDR3 spans 17 residues. The germline gives CDR1 PRHDT, CDR2 FYEKMQ (reference sequence). The V gene end was trimmed by 5 bases and the J gene end by 3 bases; junction bases not matched to a gene: 12. The DNA of the CDR3 is TGTGCCAGCAGCGCAGATTCGACAGGGGGCGCTGACACTGAAGCTTTCTTT. Protein: CASSADSTGGADTEAFF.

This clone has more than one count but fewer than ten. The chain couples TRBV6-6 to TRBJ1-2, with TRBD1 matching 8 bases. The CDR3 has 15 amino acids. Germline V CDR1 and CDR2: MNHNY, SVGAGI (reference sequence). Trimming removed 2 bases from V and 1 base from J; junction bases left unmatched: 3. CDR3: CASSYQDRDNYGYTF. As DNA, the CDR3 is TGTGCCAGCAGTTACCAGGACAGGGATAACTATGGCTACACCTTC.

The chain recombines TRBV9 with TRBJ2-7; a weak D match, TRBD1 (6 bases). Trimming pared 3 bases from V and 2 bases from J, leaving 12 bases between. CDR1 is SGDLS and CDR2 is YYNGEE in the germline V gene. This CDR3 comprises 14 residues. The CDR3 DNA sequence: TGTGCCAGCAGCGCCCAGGGGACCGCCTACGAGCAGTACTTC. Amino acid sequence: CASSAQGTAYEQYF.

The CDR3 DNA follows: TGCAGCGTTGAAGAGGGGGGCACTGAAGCTTTCTTT. Amino acid sequence: CSVEEGGTEAFF. V gene TRBV29-1 combines with J gene TRBJ1-1, with D possibly matching TRBD1 (5 bases). This CDR3 has 12 amino acids. Germline CDR1 and CDR2: SQVTM and ANQGSEA. Trimming cost V 0 bases and J 4 bases, with 6 bases left between them.

The rearrangement links TRBV7-2 to TRBJ1-6; 10 bases align to TRBD1. The CDR3 is made up of 19 amino acids. From germline, CDR1 is SGHTA and CDR2 FQGNSA. With V trimmed by 4 bases and J by 9 bases, 18 bases remained unmatched. In DNA form, the CDR3 reads TGTGCCAGCAGCTACGGGACAGGGGACAGTCATCCCTCCAGTTCACCCCTCCACTTT. Translated: CASSYGTGDSHPSSSPLHF. The entire variable domain, with the rest obtained from reference TRBV7-2 and TRBJ1-6, is as follows: GAGVSQSPSNKVTEKGKDVELRCDPISGHTALYWYRQSLGQGLEFLIYFQGNSAPDKSGLPSDRFSAERTGGSVSTLTIQRTQQEDSAVYLCASSYGTGDSHPSSSPLHFGNGTRLTVT.

This chain connects TRBV6-1 to TRBJ1-5; 8 bases are a match to TRBD1. Looked up from germline, CDR1 is MNHNS and CDR2 is SASEGT. The ends lost 2 bases at V and 6 bases at J; junction bases unmatched: 3. The CDR3 extends over 14 amino acids. The CDR3 coding sequence is TGTGCCAGCAGTGAAACAGGGGGAGTTCAGCCCCAGCATTTT. Protein: CASSETGGVQPQHF.

The CDR3 spells CASSLGDGLNSPLHF. CDR3 DNA sequence: TGTGCCAGCAGCTTAGGTGACGGACTGAATTCACCCCTCCACTTT. The rearrangement uses TRBV7-2 and TRBJ1-6; D is ambiguous. The germline V gene has CDR1 SGHTA and CDR2 FQGNSA. Trimming shortened V by 1 base and J by 7 bases, and 11 bases separated the two germline ends. The CDR3 loop spans 15 amino acids.

The chain combines TRBV7-9 with TRBJ1-1, with 8 bases identical to TRBD1. The CDR3 is 16 residues long. The germline V gene has CDR1 SEHNR and CDR2 FQNEAQ (reference sequence). V was clipped by 3 bases and J by 1 base; unmatched bases: 7. CDR3 DNA sequence: TGTGCCAGCAGCTTCCCACAGGGGGGAGAGAACACTGAAGCTTTCTTT. It is translated as CASSFPQGGENTEAFF. Supplemented by reference TRBV7-9 and TRBJ1-1, the full variable domain reads DTGVSQNPRHKITKRGQNVTFRCDPISEHNRLYWYRQTLGQGPEFLTYFQNEAQLEKSRLLSDRFSAERPKGSFSTLEIQRTEQGDSAMYLCASSFPQGGENTEAFFGQGTRLTVV.

In this sample, this clone turned up a few times. The chain joins TRBV7-2 to TRBJ1-1; tentative D call: TRBD1 (6 bases). The CDR3 consists of 14 residues. Germline assignment: CDR1 SGHTA and CDR2 FQGNSA. V shed 6 bases and J shed 5 bases, with 16 bases lying between them. CDR3 amino acids: CASRHETGWTEAFF. DNA of the CDR3: TGTGCCAGCAGACATGAAACAGGGTGGACTGAAGCTTTCTTT.

This clone has more than one count but fewer than ten. The CDR3 DNA reads TGCGCCAGCACCGGGGCAGGGTGTTCGGCGAACTATGGCTACACCTTC. Protein product: CASTGAGCSANYGYTF. This rearrangement joins TRBV23-1 to TRBJ1-2; D might be TRBD1 (5 bases). TRBV23-1 is classed as an ORF, of uncertain function. The CDR3 spans 16 residues. Trimming stripped 7 bases from V and 2 bases from J, with 20 bases between.

The genes are TRBV30 and TRBJ2-7, with 7 bases aligning to TRBD2. Germline V gene lookup returns CDR1 GTSNPN and CDR2 SVGIG (reference sequence). The CDR3 runs 13 residues. With 3 bases clipped from V and 3 bases from J, the junction kept 5 bases outside the gene matches. CDR3 region: CAWRSLANYEQYF. CDR3 sequence (DNA): TGTGCCTGGAGGTCACTAGCGAACTACGAGCAGTACTTC.

This sequence joins TRBV4-3 and TRBJ2-1; TRBD2 matches 13 bases. The CDR3 covers 17 residues. Germline CDR1 is LGHNA and CDR2 is YSLEER. J gave up 4 bases and V 3 bases, and 6 bases lay outside the gene matches. The CDR3, as DNA: TGCGCCAGCAGCCACGCCGGGACTAGCGGGAATTACAATGAGCAGTTCTTC. Amino acid sequence: CASSHAGTSGNYNEQFF.

J is TRBJ1-4 and V is TRBV10-3; no reliable D call. V lost 0 bases and J 5 bases, leaving 1 base between the germline ends. The CDR3 is 12 amino acids. Looked up from germline, CDR1 is ENHRY and CDR2 is SYGVKD. CDR3 region: CAISESNEKLFF. The CDR3 nucleotides are TGTGCCATCAGTGAGTCGAATGAAAAACTGTTTTTT.

This clone turned up a few times. This chain uses TRBV6-5 with TRBJ1-1; D is unresolved. V shed 5 bases and J shed 5 bases, with 12 bases lying between them. The CDR3 loop spans 13 amino acids. CDR1 and CDR2 from the germline V gene are MNHEY and SVGAGI. CDR3 protein: CASSREGRTEAFF. CDR3 DNA: TGTGCCAGCAGTCGCGAAGGGCGGACTGAAGCTTTCTTT.

The V call is TRBV2, the J call TRBJ2-3, with TRBD2 as a possible D gene (6 bases). The CDR3 is 15 residues long. CDR1 is SNHLY and CDR2 is FYNNEI in the germline V gene. V was clipped by 2 bases and J by 0 bases, with 9 bases between them. This chain's CDR3 is CASSESRGSTDTQYF. In nucleotides, the CDR3 is TGTGCCAGCAGTGAATCGCGGGGTAGCACAGATACGCAGTATTTT. The whole variable domain, remainder taken from reference TRBV2 and TRBJ2-3, is EPEVTQTPSHQVTQMGQEVILRCVPISNHLYFYWYRQILGQKVEFLVSFYNNEISEKSEIFDDQFSVERPDGSNFTLKIRSTKLEDSAMYFCASSESRGSTDTQYFGPGTRLTVL.

This clone came up a few times. V gene TRBV7-8 combines with J gene TRBJ2-1, with 10 bases matching TRBD2. This CDR3 comprises 14 residues. Germline CDR1 is SGHVS and CDR2 is FQNEAQ. V lost 5 bases, J lost 8 bases, and 6 bases stayed unmatched. As DNA, the CDR3 is TGTGCCAGCAGCCCGTCTAGCGGGGGTGATGAGCAGTTCTTC. It specifies CASSPSSGGDEQFF.